These T cell receptor beta chains were read from a single sample in a study of blood T cell repertoires in COVID-19. Clones were read by immunoSEQ multiplex PCR, and TCRdb kept only the in-frame ones, dropping some. This table holds about 19,000 clones, 88% found once. Sequenced sample: peripheral blood. The receptors were sampled from a human donor in a cohort sampled during active COVID-19. The CDR3 runs from the conserved cysteine through the conserved F or W. Each record gives: V gene, J gene, CDR3 protein.

TRBV6-6	TRBJ1-5	CASSYSGTGNQPQHF
TRBV5-1	TRBJ2-5	CASSFRHIQETQYF
TRBV4-2	TRBJ1-5	CASSQGVGDQPQHF
TRBV30	TRBJ2-3	CAWSVLGGLGADTQYF
TRBV6-5	TRBJ2-7	CASRFQGQASYEQYF
TRBV10-3	TRBJ2-2	CAISPGGPHTGELFF
TRBV7-9	TRBJ2-3	CASSQGTGTSTDTQYF
TRBV7-8	TRBJ1-6	CASSLIYGQGYAPLHF
TRBV9	TRBJ2-7	CASSPSTGGFYEQYF
TRBV6-4	TRBJ2-1	CASSVGTGADEQFF
TRBV18	TRBJ2-7	CVSSPPDRSYEQYF
TRBV27	TRBJ2-7	CASRLFGASGAFLGEQYF
TRBV5-6	TRBJ2-5	CASSISTGRQETQYF
TRBV27	TRBJ1-1	CASSFLTQGTEAFF
TRBV20-1	TRBJ1-2	CSASVFLGDSRGYTF
TRBV5-1	TRBJ1-2	CASGEQGGVYGYTF
TRBV9	TRBJ2-7	CASSPTAQGASYEQYF
TRBV19	TRBJ2-3	CASSNLEDTQYF
TRBV28	TRBJ2-3	CASSLRETDTQYF
TRBV7-8	TRBJ1-5	CASSEGWGQQPQHF
TRBV5-6	TRBJ2-1	CASSPKGAWKINEQFF
TRBV6-6	TRBJ1-5	CASRGGQGGNQPQHF
TRBV3-1/TRBV3-2	TRBJ2-7	CASSPKSGTGITEQYF
TRBV30	TRBJ1-6	CAWIGSSSYNSPLHF
TRBV6-5	TRBJ1-1	CASSSPERTEAFF
TRBV9	TRBJ2-7	CASSVGLAASSEQYF
TRBV10-3	TRBJ2-1	CAISLVLAGGSYNEQFF
TRBV19	TRBJ1-6	CASSISGLDSPLHF
TRBV7-8	TRBJ2-5	CASSKARGQETQYF
TRBV5-6	TRBJ1-2	CASSLMSGVDGYTF
TRBV14	TRBJ2-7	CASSQDFTSGGHYEQYF
TRBV27	TRBJ1-6	CASSTSGSRAGRNSPLHF
TRBV5-1	TRBJ2-7	CASSTDDRGLYEQYF
TRBV4-1	TRBJ2-3	CASSYERGDHTDTQYF
TRBV19	TRBJ1-2	CASSKQGANYGYTF
TRBV18	TRBJ2-3	CASSPQDTQYF
TRBV5-5	TRBJ2-2	CASSLGGRPSGELFF
TRBV18	TRBJ1-1	CASSPQGASGAFF
TRBV7-2	TRBJ2-7	CASSFLMGQGPYEQYF
TRBV5-1	TRBJ2-5	CASSLEPTGHLMSQYF
TRBV4-1	TRBJ2-7	CASSQDPLYEQYF
TRBV15	TRBJ1-2	CATSRRAGFYGYTF
TRBV5-1	TRBJ2-7	CASSLASTVPNSYEQYF
TRBV5-1	TRBJ1-5	CASSPGGTGLRPQHF
TRBV9	TRBJ2-3	CASSVKQGLSTDTQYF
TRBV20-1	TRBJ1-4	CSVQEEKLFF
TRBV7-3	TRBJ1-6	CASSISGGANSPLHF
TRBV3-1/TRBV3-2	TRBJ2-7	CASSQTSGELYEQYF
TRBV5-4	TRBJ1-2	CASSLSTGDVYGYTF
TRBV4-1	TRBJ1-4	CASSQDQSGNEKLFF
TRBV7-8	TRBJ1-1	CASSLGARMNTEAFF
TRBV3-1/TRBV3-2	TRBJ2-4	CASTPSASARYKNIQYF
TRBV19	TRBJ1-6	CASFSGNSPLHF
TRBV2	TRBJ2-3	CASRTDFSTDTQYF
TRBV6-5	TRBJ2-5	CASAGLAVQETQYF
TRBV6-2/TRBV6-3	TRBJ2-7	CASSRQNSYEQYF
TRBV6-5	TRBJ2-7	CASTQDAGHRQYF